This T cell receptor beta chain appears in the sequencing data of a study of blood T cell repertoires in COVID-19. Across the whole study: In each case, the material was cDNA or gDNA derived from T cells, B-cell-depleted T cells, or PBMCs.

This CDR3 region has 15 residues. With 4 bases clipped from V and 5 bases from J, the junction kept 5 bases outside the gene matches. Germline V lookup: CDR1 MGHRA, CDR2 YSYEKL. Only in-frame clones appear in the TCRdb table, and some are missing; sequencing was by immunoSEQ multiplex PCR. The repertoire holds approximately 75,000 clones, with around 90% as singletons. Sequenced material: peripheral blood. The sequence was collected from a human donor in a cohort sampled during active COVID-19. The chain recombines TRBV4-1 with TRBJ2-3; 11 positions agree with TRBD2. CDR3: CASSLSGGAGDTQYF. The CDR3 nucleotides are TGCGCCAGCAGCCTTAGCGGGGGGGCGGGAGATACGCAGTATTTT.